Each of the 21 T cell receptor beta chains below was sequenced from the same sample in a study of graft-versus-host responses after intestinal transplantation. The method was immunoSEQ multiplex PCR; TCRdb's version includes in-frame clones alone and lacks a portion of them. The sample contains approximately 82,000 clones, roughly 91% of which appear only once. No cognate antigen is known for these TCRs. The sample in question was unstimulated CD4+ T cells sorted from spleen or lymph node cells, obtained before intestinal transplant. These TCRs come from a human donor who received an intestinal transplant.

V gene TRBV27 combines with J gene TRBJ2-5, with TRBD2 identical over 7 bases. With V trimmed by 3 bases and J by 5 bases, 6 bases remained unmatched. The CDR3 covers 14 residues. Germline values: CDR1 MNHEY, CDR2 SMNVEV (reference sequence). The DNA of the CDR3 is TGTGCCAGCAGTTTTTCAGGGAGGGTCGAGACCCAGTACTTC. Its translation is CASSFSGRVETQYF.

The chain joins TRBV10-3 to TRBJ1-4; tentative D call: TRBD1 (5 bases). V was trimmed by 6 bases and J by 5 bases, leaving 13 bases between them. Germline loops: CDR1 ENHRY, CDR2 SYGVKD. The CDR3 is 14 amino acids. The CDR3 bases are TGTGCCATCAGGGACCCAGGGTCAAATGAAAAACTGTTTTTT. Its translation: CAIRDPGSNEKLFF.

DNA for the CDR3: TGCGCCAGCCGCGTACTAGCGGGGGGGCAAGAGACCCAGTACTTC. Its protein product is CASRVLAGGQETQYF. The chain joins TRBV5-1 to TRBJ2-5, with 13 bases lining up with TRBD2. From germline, CDR1 is SGHRS and CDR2 YFSETQ. There are 15 residues in the CDR3. V trimming: 7 bases; J trimming: 2 bases; junction bases outside the gene matches: 5.

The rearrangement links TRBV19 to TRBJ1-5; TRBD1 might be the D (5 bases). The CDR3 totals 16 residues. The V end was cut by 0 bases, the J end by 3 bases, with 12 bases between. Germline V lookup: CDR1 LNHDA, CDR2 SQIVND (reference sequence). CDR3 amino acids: CASSIEGGLINQPQHF. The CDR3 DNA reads TGTGCCAGTAGTATAGAGGGGGGTCTGATCAATCAGCCCCAGCATTTT.

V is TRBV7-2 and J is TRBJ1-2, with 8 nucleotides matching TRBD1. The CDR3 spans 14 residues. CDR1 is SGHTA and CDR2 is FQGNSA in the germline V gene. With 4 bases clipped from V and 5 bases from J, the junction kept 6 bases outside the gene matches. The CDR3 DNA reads TGTGCCAGCAGCTCAGGACAGGGCGGGTATGGCTACACCTTC. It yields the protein CASSSGQGGYGYTF.

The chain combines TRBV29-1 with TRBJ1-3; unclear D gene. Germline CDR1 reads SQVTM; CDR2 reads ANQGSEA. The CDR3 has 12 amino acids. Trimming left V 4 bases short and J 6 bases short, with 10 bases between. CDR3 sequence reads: CSVGEGINTIYF. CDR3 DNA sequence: TGCAGCGTTGGGGAGGGAATAAACACCATATATTTT.

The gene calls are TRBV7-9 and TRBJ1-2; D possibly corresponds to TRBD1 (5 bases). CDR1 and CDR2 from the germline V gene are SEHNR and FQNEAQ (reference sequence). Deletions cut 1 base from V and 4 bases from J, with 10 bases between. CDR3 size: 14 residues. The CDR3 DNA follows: TGTGCCAGCAGCTTAGTATCAGGGTCCTATGGCTACACCTTC. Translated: CASSLVSGSYGYTF.

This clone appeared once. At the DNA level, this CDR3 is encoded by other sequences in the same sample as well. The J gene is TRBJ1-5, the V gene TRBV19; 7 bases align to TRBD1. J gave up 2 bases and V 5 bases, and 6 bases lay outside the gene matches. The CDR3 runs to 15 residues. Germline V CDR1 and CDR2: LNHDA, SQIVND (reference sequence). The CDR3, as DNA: TGTGCCAGTAGTCCGCGACAGGGTGGCAATCAGCCCCAGCATTTT. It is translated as CASSPRQGGNQPQHF.

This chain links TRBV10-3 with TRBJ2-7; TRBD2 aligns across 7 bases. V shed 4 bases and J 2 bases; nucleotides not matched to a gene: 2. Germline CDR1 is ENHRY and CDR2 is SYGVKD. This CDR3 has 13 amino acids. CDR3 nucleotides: TGTGCCATCAGTGGGCGGGGGACCTACGAGCAGTACTTC. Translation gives CAISGRGTYEQYF.

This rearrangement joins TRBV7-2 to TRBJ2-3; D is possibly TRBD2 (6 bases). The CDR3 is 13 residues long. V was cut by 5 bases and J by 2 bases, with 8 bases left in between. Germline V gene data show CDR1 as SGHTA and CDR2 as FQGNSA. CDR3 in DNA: TGTGCCAGCAGCGCGGGATACACAGATACGCAGTATTTT. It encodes CASSAGYTDTQYF. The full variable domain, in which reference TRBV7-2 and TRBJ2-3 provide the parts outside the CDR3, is GAGVSQSPSNKVTEKGKDVELRCDPISGHTALYWYRQSLGQGLEFLIYFQGNSAPDKSGLPSDRFSAERTGGSVSTLTIQRTQQEDSAVYLCASSAGYTDTQYFGPGTRLTVL.

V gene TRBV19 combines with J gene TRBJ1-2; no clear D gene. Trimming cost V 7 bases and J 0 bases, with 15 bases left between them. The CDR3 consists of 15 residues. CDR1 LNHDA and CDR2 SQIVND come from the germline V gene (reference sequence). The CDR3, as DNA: TGTGCCAGTACCCCCTATGGGCCAGCTAACTATGGCTACACCTTC. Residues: CASTPYGPANYGYTF.

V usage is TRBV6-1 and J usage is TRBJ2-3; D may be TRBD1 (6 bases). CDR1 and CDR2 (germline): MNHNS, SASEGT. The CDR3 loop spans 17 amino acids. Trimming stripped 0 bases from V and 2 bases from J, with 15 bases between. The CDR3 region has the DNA TGTGCCAGCAGTGAAGCGCGGAGCCAGGGGCACACAGATACGCAGTATTTT. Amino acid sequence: CASSEARSQGHTDTQYF.

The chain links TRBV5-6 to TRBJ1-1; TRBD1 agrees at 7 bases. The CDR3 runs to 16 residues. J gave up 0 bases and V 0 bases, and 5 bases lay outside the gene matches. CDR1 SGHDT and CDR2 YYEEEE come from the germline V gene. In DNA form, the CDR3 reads TGTGCCAGCAGCTTGGGGGCCGGGACAGTGAACACTGAAGCTTTCTTT. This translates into CASSLGAGTVNTEAFF. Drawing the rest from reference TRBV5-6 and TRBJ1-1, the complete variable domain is DAGVTQSPTHLIKTRGQQVTLRCSPKSGHDTVSWYQQALGQGPQFIFQYYEEEERQRGNFPDRFSGHQFPNYSSELNVNALLLGDSALYLCASSLGAGTVNTEAFFGQGTRLTVV.

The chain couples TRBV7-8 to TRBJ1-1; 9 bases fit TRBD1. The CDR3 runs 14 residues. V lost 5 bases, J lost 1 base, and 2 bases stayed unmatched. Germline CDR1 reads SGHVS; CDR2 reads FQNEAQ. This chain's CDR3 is CASSLQGANTEAFF. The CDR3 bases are TGTGCCAGCAGCCTACAGGGGGCGAACACTGAAGCTTTCTTT.

The CDR3: CASSQDQGVSGANVLTF. In DNA, the CDR3 is TGCGCCAGCAGCCAAGATCAGGGCGTCTCTGGGGCCAACGTCCTGACTTTC. The chain recombines TRBV4-3 with TRBJ2-6; D is possibly TRBD1 (5 bases). The ends were cut back, 0 bases at V and 0 bases at J, with 9 bases in the middle. The V gene's germline CDR1 is LGHNA and CDR2 YSLEER. The CDR3 is made up of 17 amino acids.

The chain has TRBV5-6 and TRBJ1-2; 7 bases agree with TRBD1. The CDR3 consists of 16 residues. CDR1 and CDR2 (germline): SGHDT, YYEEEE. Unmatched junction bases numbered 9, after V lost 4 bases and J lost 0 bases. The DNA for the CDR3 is TGTGCCAGCAGCCTAGGGACAGTTCTAGCTAACTATGGCTACACCTTC. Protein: CASSLGTVLANYGYTF.

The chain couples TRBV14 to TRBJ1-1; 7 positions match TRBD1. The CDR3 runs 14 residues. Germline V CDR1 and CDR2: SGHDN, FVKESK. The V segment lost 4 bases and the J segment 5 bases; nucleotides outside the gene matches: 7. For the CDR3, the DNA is TGTGCCAGCAGCCCCTACAGGGGAATGACTGAAGCTTTCTTT. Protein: CASSPYRGMTEAFF.

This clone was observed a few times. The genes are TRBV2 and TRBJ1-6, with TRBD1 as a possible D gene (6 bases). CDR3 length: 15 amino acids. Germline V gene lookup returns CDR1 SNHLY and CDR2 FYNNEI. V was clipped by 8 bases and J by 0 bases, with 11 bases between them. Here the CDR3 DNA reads TGTGCCAGCCACAGGGAGGGCTCCTATAATTCACCCCTCCACTTT. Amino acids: CASHREGSYNSPLHF.

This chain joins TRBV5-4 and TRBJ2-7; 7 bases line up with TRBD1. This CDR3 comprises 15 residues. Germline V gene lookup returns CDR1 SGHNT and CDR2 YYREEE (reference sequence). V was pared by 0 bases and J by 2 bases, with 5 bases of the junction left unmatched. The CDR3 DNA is TGTGCCAGCAGCTTGGTACAGGGGCAGACCTACGAGCAGTACTTC. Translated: CASSLVQGQTYEQYF.

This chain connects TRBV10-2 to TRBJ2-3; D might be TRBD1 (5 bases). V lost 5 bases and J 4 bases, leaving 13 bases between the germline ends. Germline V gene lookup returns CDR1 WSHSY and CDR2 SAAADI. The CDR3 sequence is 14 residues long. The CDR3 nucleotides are TGCGCCAGCAGTCCCCTAGACAGACCAGATACGCAGTATTTT. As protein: CASSPLDRPDTQYF.

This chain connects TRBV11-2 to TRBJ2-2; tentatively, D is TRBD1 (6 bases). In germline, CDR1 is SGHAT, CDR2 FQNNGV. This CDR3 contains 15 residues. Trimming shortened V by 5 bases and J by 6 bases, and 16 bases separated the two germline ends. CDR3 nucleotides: TGTGCCAGCAGCCCCACCGGGACAAGGTCCGGGGAGCTGTTTTTT. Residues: CASSPTGTRSGELFF.